These 26 T cell receptor beta chains came from one sample sequenced in a study of blood T cell repertoires in COVID-19. TCRdb keeps only in-frame clones here, not all; method: immunoSEQ multiplex PCR. The table shows about 160,000 clones, with about 85% occurring only once. Sequenced: peripheral blood. The receptors here all came from a woman aged 45-59 years with COVID-19, enrolled during active disease.

J is TRBJ2-1 and V is TRBV6-5, with a possible D match to TRBD1 (6 bases). Trimming left V 6 bases short and J 13 bases short, with 22 bases between. CDR3 length: 14 amino acids. Per germline, CDR1 MNHEY and CDR2 SVGAGI. The chain's CDR3 is CASRKIASPGQQFF. DNA of the CDR3: TGTGCCAGCAGAAAAATCGCAAGCCCGGGACAACAGTTCTTC.

The V and J genes are TRBV28 and TRBJ1-3; the D gene is possibly TRBD1 (5 bases). Trimming removed 6 bases from V and 2 bases from J, with 23 bases in between. Germline assignment: CDR1 MDHEN and CDR2 SYDVKM. The CDR3 extends over 18 amino acids. The CDR3 protein is CASSSGPWGVTPGNTIYF. For the CDR3, the DNA is TGTGCCAGCAGCTCAGGGCCCTGGGGGGTTACCCCTGGAAACACCATATATTTT.

CDR3 DNA: TGTGCCAGCAGCTTAGGAGGGGGCGATGAGCAGTTCTTC. This sequence encodes CASSLGGGDEQFF. This chain joins TRBV7-9 and TRBJ2-1; 7 nucleotides match TRBD1. This CDR3 has 13 amino acids. In germline, CDR1 is SEHNR, CDR2 FQNEAQ (reference sequence). The V gene end was trimmed by 1 base and the J gene end by 8 bases; junction bases not matched to a gene: 2.

This clone was seen more than once but under ten times. This sequence joins TRBV25-1 and TRBJ1-1, with 8 bases lining up with TRBD1. Trimming took 3 bases from V and 5 from J; bases not matched to a gene: 8. The germline V gene has CDR1 MGHDK and CDR2 SYGVNS. The CDR3 is 15 amino acids. The CDR3 loop is CASSEPSGGRTEAFF. The CDR3 DNA reads TGTGCCAGCAGTGAGCCCTCAGGGGGCCGGACTGAAGCTTTCTTT. The whole variable domain, filled in from reference TRBV25-1 and TRBJ1-1, reads EADIYQTPRYLVIGTGKKITLECSQTMGHDKMYWYQQDPGMELHLIHYSYGVNSTEKGDLSSESTVSRIRTEHFPLTLESARPSHTSQYLCASSEPSGGRTEAFFGQGTRLTVV.

This clone was recorded only once. The genes are TRBV19 and TRBJ2-1; TRBD2 aligns across 13 bases. The ends lost 6 bases at V and 6 bases at J; junction bases unmatched: 14. From germline, CDR1 is LNHDA and CDR2 SQIVND (reference sequence). CDR3 size: 18 residues. The CDR3 DNA is TGTGCCAGTAGCCCTCGGACCCTGACTAGCGGGGGGCCCAATGAGCAGTTCTTC. It is translated as CASSPRTLTSGGPNEQFF.

V usage is TRBV12-3 or TRBV12-4 and J usage is TRBJ2-7, with D uncertain. With 2 bases removed from V and 6 bases from J, the gap between germline ends came to 2 bases. The CDR3 covers 10 residues. The CDR3 loop reads CASSLLEQYF. The DNA for the CDR3 is TGTGCCAGCAGTTTACTCGAGCAGTACTTC.

V usage is TRBV29-1 and J usage is TRBJ2-7; 10 nucleotides agree with TRBD1. The V and J ends lost 6 bases and 5 bases, in that order; junction bases with no gene match: 10. The CDR3 totals 14 residues. Germline V CDR1 and CDR2: SQVTM, ANQGSEA. The CDR3 sequence is CSVLDRGRLNEQYF. For the CDR3, the DNA is TGCAGCGTCCTTGACAGGGGGCGACTTAACGAGCAGTACTTC.

The chain joins TRBV6-2 or TRBV6-3 to TRBJ2-3; 7 bases agree with TRBD2. Germline CDR1 reads MNHEY; CDR2 reads SVGEGT. The ends lost 0 bases at V and 4 bases at J; junction bases unmatched: 4. The CDR3 is 15 residues long. The CDR3, as DNA: TGTGCCAGCAGTTACTCGGGGGGGGGTCCAGATACGCAGTATTTT. Translation: CASSYSGGGPDTQYF.

The CDR3 sequence is CAWSPRGRSTEAFF. CDR3 bases: TGTGCCTGGAGCCCGAGGGGGCGATCGACTGAAGCTTTCTTT. V and J are TRBV30 and TRBJ1-1, with TRBD1 matching over 7 bases. Germline V lookup: CDR1 GTSNPN, CDR2 SVGIG (reference sequence). Germline trimming cut 3 bases from V and 5 bases from J; bases unmatched to any gene: 9. CDR3 length equals 14 residues.

A word on this clone: The same CDR3 can be traced to other DNA sequences in this sample. The chain joins TRBV6-2 or TRBV6-3 to TRBJ1-1; D is perhaps TRBD1 (5 bases). With 0 bases removed from V and 5 bases from J, the gap between germline ends came to 10 bases. Germline V gives CDR1 MNHEY, CDR2 SVGEGT. The CDR3 sequence is 14 residues long. This chain's CDR3 is CASSYSRGTTEAFF. In nucleotides, the CDR3 is TGTGCCAGCAGTTACTCTAGGGGAACAACTGAAGCTTTCTTT.

V usage is TRBV5-5 and J usage is TRBJ1-2; D gene unclear. CDR1 is SGHKS, CDR2 YYEKEE, per germline (reference sequence). The ends were cut back, 2 bases at V and 1 base at J, with 9 bases in the middle. The CDR3 length is 14 residues. CDR3 loop: CASSLYDINYGYTF. CDR3 nucleotide sequence: TGTGCCAGCAGCTTATACGACATTAACTATGGCTACACCTTC. Full variable domain (outside the CDR3, taken from reference TRBV5-5 and TRBJ1-2): DAGVTQSPTHLIKTRGQQVTLRCSPISGHKSVSWYQQVLGQGPQFIFQYYEKEERGRGNFPDRFSARQFPNYSSELNVNALLLGDSALYLCASSLYDINYGYTFGSGTRLTVV.

V is TRBV28 and J is TRBJ2-7; TRBD2 matches 9 bases. The germline CDR1 and CDR2 sequences are MDHEN and SYDVKM. The CDR3 contains 14 residues. V lost 6 bases, J lost 2 bases, and 5 bases stayed unmatched. The CDR3 DNA reads TGTGCCAGCAGGTCCGGGACTAGCACCTACGAGCAGTACTTC. Translation gives CASRSGTSTYEQYF.

The genes are TRBV2 and TRBJ2-5; 7 bases agree with TRBD2. The ends lost 7 bases at V and 2 bases at J; junction bases unmatched: 4. This CDR3 spans 13 amino acids. CDR1 is SNHLY, CDR2 FYNNEI, per germline. The CDR3 bases are TGTGCCAGCACGGGGAGGGTTCAAGAGACCCAGTACTTC. It specifies CASTGRVQETQYF. Looking up the rest from reference TRBV2 and TRBJ2-5 gives the full variable domain: EPEVTQTPSHQVTQMGQEVILRCVPISNHLYFYWYRQILGQKVEFLVSFYNNEISEKSEIFDDQFSVERPDGSNFTLKIRSTKLEDSAMYFCASTGRVQETQYFGPGTRLLVL.

The V and J genes are TRBV10-2 and TRBJ2-1, with 11 bases fitting TRBD2. This CDR3 region has 18 residues. Germline V CDR1 and CDR2: WSHSY, SAAADI. V shed 3 bases and J 0 bases; nucleotides not matched to a gene: 7. CDR3 sequence (DNA): TGCGCCAGCAGTGACCCTAGCGGGGGGCCGAACTCCTACAATGAGCAGTTCTTC. This translates into CASSDPSGGPNSYNEQFF.

The CDR3 region is CAWDPGQQETQYF. For the CDR3, the DNA is TGTGCCTGGGACCCGGGACAGCAAGAGACCCAGTACTTC. V gene TRBV30 combines with J gene TRBJ2-5; 7 nucleotides agree with TRBD1. V shed 5 bases and J 2 bases; nucleotides not matched to a gene: 5. This CDR3 spans 13 amino acids. Per germline, CDR1 GTSNPN and CDR2 SVGIG (reference sequence).

The chain employs TRBV19 and TRBJ1-6, with 9 positions matching TRBD1. Germline values: CDR1 LNHDA, CDR2 SQIVND (reference sequence). The CDR3 is 15 amino acids. The V gene end was trimmed by 11 bases and the J gene end by 7 bases; junction bases not matched to a gene: 12. CDR3 sequence (DNA): TGTGCCGCTCGTGGAGTCGGGACAGGGAATTCACCCCTCCACTTT. Its translation: CAARGVGTGNSPLHF.

The CDR3 here is CSVYDRGTEAFF. Here the CDR3 DNA reads TGCAGCGTTTACGACAGGGGTACTGAAGCTTTCTTT. J is TRBJ1-1 and V is TRBV29-1, with 8 bases aligning to TRBD1. Germline-derived CDR1 and CDR2 are SQVTM and ANQGSEA. The CDR3 is made up of 12 amino acids. Unmatched junction bases numbered 4, after V lost 5 bases and J lost 5 bases.

The chain combines TRBV6-2 or TRBV6-3 with TRBJ1-6, with D unresolved. With 5 bases removed from V and 2 bases from J, the gap between germline ends came to 10 bases. Per the germline V gene, CDR1 is MNHEY and CDR2 is SVGEGT. The CDR3 loop spans 15 amino acids. CDR3 protein: CASSGGQPYNSPLHF. Here the CDR3 DNA reads TGTGCCAGCAGTGGAGGGCAGCCCTATAATTCACCCCTCCACTTT.

V usage is TRBV27 and J usage is TRBJ2-2, with 7 bases fitting TRBD1. This CDR3 region has 16 residues. Germline-derived CDR1 and CDR2 are MNHEY and SMNVEV (reference sequence). The trim removed 0 bases at V and 6 bases at J, leaving 7 bases unmatched. This CDR3 is CASSLSSGGLAGELFF. The CDR3 DNA is TGTGCCAGCAGTTTATCTTCAGGGGGTCTTGCCGGGGAGCTGTTTTTT.

The chain carries TRBV10-3 and TRBJ1-2; 7 bases align to TRBD1. This CDR3 has 15 amino acids. Looked up from germline, CDR1 is ENHRY and CDR2 is SYGVKD. With V trimmed by 8 bases and J by 5 bases, 14 bases remained unmatched. The CDR3 DNA is TGTGCCATCCCGCACCGACAGGGCACCGAATATGGCTACACCTTC. Amino acid sequence: CAIPHRQGTEYGYTF.

The chain recombines TRBV5-4 with TRBJ2-5; maybe TRBD2 (5 bases). The CDR3 sequence is 14 residues long. V was trimmed by 2 bases and J by 2 bases, leaving 10 bases between them. Germline V gene sequence: CDR1 SGHNT, CDR2 YYREEE (reference sequence). The CDR3 coding sequence is TGTGCCAGCAGCTTCCCGGACTCTCAAGAGACCCAGTACTTC. Protein product: CASSFPDSQETQYF.

This clone was counted a single time. This rearrangement joins TRBV6-6 to TRBJ1-1; D is unclear. The CDR3 covers 14 residues. Trimming removed 0 bases at V and 0 bases at J, with 5 bases between. From germline, CDR1 is MNHNY and CDR2 SVGAGI (reference sequence). The CDR3 loop reads CASSYSTVNTEAFF. The CDR3 DNA is TGTGCCAGCAGTTACTCGACTGTGAACACTGAAGCTTTCTTT.

This rearrangement joins TRBV21-1 to TRBJ1-3. TRBV21-1 is marked as a pseudogene. This CDR3 has 16 amino acids. The CDR3 loop reads CASSNMRADSGNTIYF. The DNA for the CDR3 is TGTGCCAGCAGCAATATGCGAGCGGACTCTGGAAACACCATATATTTT.

The chain links TRBV30 to TRBJ1-1; D remains unclear. CDR3 size: 12 residues. The V gene's germline CDR1 is GTSNPN and CDR2 SVGIG (reference sequence). V dropped 1 base and J dropped 5 bases, with 8 bases sitting between them. CDR3 region: CAWSGPGTEAFF. DNA for the CDR3: TGTGCCTGGAGTGGCCCCGGGACTGAAGCTTTCTTT.

The V call is TRBV28, the J call TRBJ2-3, with D perhaps TRBD1 (6 bases). Germline CDR1 MDHEN, CDR2 SYDVKM. The CDR3 has 14 amino acids. Trimming left V 3 bases short and J 4 bases short, with 11 bases between. This chain's CDR3 is CASSLGAGADTQYF. In DNA form, the CDR3 reads TGTGCCAGCAGTTTGGGGGCAGGGGCAGATACGCAGTATTTT.

V and J are TRBV5-5 and TRBJ1-5, with 9 nucleotides matching TRBD1. The CDR3 runs 14 residues. Germline trimming cut 4 bases from V and 3 bases from J; bases unmatched to any gene: 2. Germline V lookup: CDR1 SGHKS, CDR2 YYEKEE (reference sequence). Here the CDR3 DNA reads TGTGCCAGCAGCCGGACAGGGGACAATCAGCCCCAGCATTTT. Encoded protein: CASSRTGDNQPQHF.